This T cell receptor beta chain comes out of a study of cytomegalovirus exposure and HLA in healthy donors. Study in general: It was reported in a later analysis that the 120 or so validation repertoires used the same platform as the roughly 670 first-cohort repertoires. Findings and limits, study-wide: Rare sequences made up most TCRs, while some public TCRs were found in many donors. The authors listed 150 to 200 TCR beta chains as cytomegalovirus-associated. Cytomegalovirus status, reportedly, was diagnosed with high specificity and sensitivity by the classifier.

V was pared by 1 base and J by 0 bases, with 10 bases between. The germline V gene has CDR1 SNHLY and CDR2 FYNNEI. The CDR3 loop spans 16 amino acids. The assay was immunoSEQ multiplex PCR, and TCRdb's table has in-frame clones only and misses some. The sample lists about 200,000 clones; 65% to 90% were seen once. In regard to this clone: Its antigen remains unknown.

This clonotype originated in a woman under 40 in good health and CMV-seropositive. This chain joins TRBV2 and TRBJ1-3; no clear D. The material sequenced was PBMCs. CDR3 sequence reads: CASSEGWALSGNTIYF. In DNA form, the CDR3 reads TGTGCCAGCAGTGAAGGGTGGGCCCTCTCTGGAAACACCATATATTTT.